A single sample is the source of the 5 T cell receptor beta chains below, sequenced in a study of blood T cell repertoires in COVID-19. Clones were sequenced by immunoSEQ multiplex PCR, and TCRdb holds only the in-frame ones, with some missing. This table has about 480,000 clones, 75% to 90% appearing once. The specimen was peripheral blood. These receptors originate from a woman aged 25 to 45 with acute or convalescent COVID-19.

The genes are TRBV11-2 and TRBJ2-7, with D perhaps matching TRBD1 (6 bases). The CDR3 extends over 13 amino acids. V was clipped by 4 bases and J by 12 bases, with 19 bases between them. CDR1 and CDR2 (germline): SGHAT, FQNNGV. The CDR3 is CASSSGQTTSPYF. DNA for the CDR3: TGTGCCAGCAGCTCAGGACAGACTACTTCACCGTACTTC.

The chain has TRBV5-1 and TRBJ2-7, with TRBD2 matching over 9 bases. V gave up 0 bases and J gave up 4 bases; unmatched junction bases: 8. The germline CDR1 and CDR2 sequences are SGHRS and YFSETQ. The length of the CDR3 is 16 residues. CDR3 loop: CASSLAPGGGVYEQYF. The CDR3 bases are TGCGCCAGCAGCTTGGCCCCCGGCGGGGGGGTATACGAGCAGTACTTC.

The V and J genes are TRBV6-1 and TRBJ1-2, with D perhaps matching TRBD1 (6 bases). The V and J ends lost 2 bases and 4 bases respectively, with 14 bases between them. CDR3 length equals 15 residues. The V gene's germline CDR1 is MNHNS and CDR2 SASEGT. Here the CDR3 DNA reads TGTGCCAGCAGTGAATTCGGCAGGGGCGCCTATGGCTACACCTTC. Translating it yields CASSEFGRGAYGYTF.

The CDR3 nucleotides read TGTGCCAGCACTCAATGGGGGGCCGGGGAGCTGTTTTTT. The encoded protein is CASTQWGAGELFF. This chain links TRBV27 with TRBJ2-2; D is possibly TRBD2 (6 bases). V lost 7 bases to trimming and J lost 6 bases, with 12 bases between them. Germline loops: CDR1 MNHEY, CDR2 SMNVEV (reference sequence). This CDR3 contains 13 residues.

The chain combines TRBV19 with TRBJ1-5; possibly TRBD1 for D (5 bases). Trimming cost V 3 bases and J 6 bases, with 15 bases left between them. CDR1 and CDR2 (germline): LNHDA, SQIVND (reference sequence). The CDR3 loop spans 15 amino acids. The CDR3 nucleotides read TGTGCCAGTAGTATGGCAGGGTATCATAGTCAGCCCCAGCATTTT. It translates to CASSMAGYHSQPQHF.